This T cell receptor (beta chain) was retrieved from a study of T cell responses to AZD1222 COVID-19 vaccine. Study findings and constraints: White British ancestry dominated among donors, who included more females, and clonal diversity was possibly underestimated. Spike-specific TCRs gained breadth and depth after people received two AZD1222 doses. Seropositivity was recorded at baseline in only 6 or 7 AZD1222 recipients. Along spike, vaccine-associated CD4 TCRs were found throughout, with dominance at 160-218 and 743-854.

TCRdb's table, derived via immunoSEQ multiplex PCR, lists solely in-frame clones and lacks some. The sample gives tens of thousands of clones, roughly 80% of which show up once; around 21% is in the top ten. In regard to this clone: Antigen specificity is unknown.

This CDR3 contains 14 residues. The V end lost 4 bases, the J end lost 6 bases, and 13 bases lay between the germline ends. Germline V gene data show CDR1 as LGHNA and CDR2 as YSLEER. This chain connects TRBV4-3 to TRBJ2-1; tentative D call: TRBD1 (6 bases). The input for sequencing was peripheral blood, taken on day 0 of AZD1222 vaccination. The clonotype originates from an adult in good health. Here the CDR3 reads CASSPVTGRNEQFF. Written as DNA, the CDR3 is TGCGCCAGCAGCCCGGTTACAGGGCGCAATGAGCAGTTCTTC.